This T cell receptor (beta chain) was sequenced during a study of T cell responses to AZD1222 COVID-19 vaccine. Generated by immunoSEQ multiplex PCR, the TCRdb table keeps only in-frame clones and is missing some. This sample has over 120,000 clones, with more than 90% found just once. The CDR3 runs to 14 residues. The germline gives CDR1 MGHRA, CDR2 YSYEKL. V was cut by 4 bases and J by 3 bases, with 13 bases left in between. The genes are TRBV4-1 and TRBJ2-7; the D gene is possibly TRBD2 (6 bases). Sequencing used peripheral blood, obtained on day 0 of AZD1222 vaccination. The clonotype originates from an adult in good health. The CDR3 DNA sequence: TGCGCCAGCAGCCTAAGACTAGGCGGCTACGAGCAGTACTTC. As protein: CASSLRLGGYEQYF.